This T cell receptor (beta chain) was retrieved from a study of T-cell reconstitution after alpha-beta-depleted transplantation in children (dated by TCRdb to the mid-2010s). About the full investigation: Using TCR repertoire profiling, the study quantitatively followed how T-cell immune reconstitution unfolded in children after TCRalphabeta/CD19-depleted allogeneic hematopoietic cell transplantation. Study-wide findings and limitations: The high TCRbeta diversity at day 60 in some patients was ascribed to recipient T cells and intrathymic progenitors that had survived conditioning. The frequencies of hyperexpanded clones fell over the following months, and after one year, T-cell counts and TCRbeta diversity were mostly attributed to newly produced T cells. About two months after transplant, the apparently early recovery of alphabetaT-cell counts reportedly depended on just several hundred clones that had expanded rapidly and came from non-depleted graft cells.

This clonotype was seen a handful of times. Its antigen has not been determined. Base qualities are missing; no much larger clone stands one base away. Library preparation used PCR. Sequencing was performed on an Illumina HiSeq 2500. To normalize quantification of the TCRbeta repertoire, the TCR libraries were built with molecular barcoding that relied on unique molecular identifiers. TCRdb cleaned the public reads at Q25 with fastp, built clones with MiXCR and kept in-frame beta chains. Rows matching on CDR3 protein sequence are summarized as one entry with the most common DNA and genes. The table for this sample lists about a million distinct CDR3 sequences; under 30% of them were counted only once. The ten largest make up under 30% of the sample. The CDR3 spans 15 residues, from the cysteine through the phenylalanine. Solely the CDR3 DNA is kept, with 45 bases framed from the first base. Trimmed from V: 6 bases; trimmed from J: 2 bases; junction bases lacking a gene match: 7.

The intended sense of this specimen's treatment or condition label: allogeneic hematopoietic cell transplantation with graft depleted of TCRalphabeta T cells and CD19 B cells. Transplant recipients were children who received TCRalphabeta/CD19-depleted allogeneic hematopoietic cell grafts. The receptor was isolated from a boy in the first two years of life who had a stem cell transplant for SCID, so the T cells may come from the graft donor. The chain is made from TRBV12-3 or TRBV12-4 and TRBJ2-5; 9 of the junction bases match TRBD1. The sample was PBMCs, mostly from graft donor cells, taken 360 days after TCRalphabeta/CD19-depleted stem cell transplant. In nucleotide form, the sequence is TGTGCCAGCAGACCGACCGGGACAGGGCAAGAGACCCAGTACTTC. The resulting protein is CASRPTGTGQETQYF.